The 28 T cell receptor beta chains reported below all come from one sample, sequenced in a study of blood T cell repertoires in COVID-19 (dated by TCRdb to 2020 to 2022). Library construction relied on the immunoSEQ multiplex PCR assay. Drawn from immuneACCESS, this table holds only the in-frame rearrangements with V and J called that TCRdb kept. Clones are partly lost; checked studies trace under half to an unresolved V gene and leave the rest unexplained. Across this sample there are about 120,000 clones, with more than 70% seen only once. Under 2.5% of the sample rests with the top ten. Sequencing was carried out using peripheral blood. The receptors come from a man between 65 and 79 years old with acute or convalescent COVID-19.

The CDR3 coding sequence is TGTGCCAGCACCTCCCCCGGGACTTATGGCTACACCTTC. It translates to CASTSPGTYGYTF. The V gene is TRBV9, the J gene TRBJ1-2, with D perhaps TRBD1 (5 bases). Trimming removed 6 bases at V and 5 bases at J, with 14 bases between. CDR1 is SGDLS, CDR2 YYNGEE, per germline. The CDR3 is 13 amino acids.

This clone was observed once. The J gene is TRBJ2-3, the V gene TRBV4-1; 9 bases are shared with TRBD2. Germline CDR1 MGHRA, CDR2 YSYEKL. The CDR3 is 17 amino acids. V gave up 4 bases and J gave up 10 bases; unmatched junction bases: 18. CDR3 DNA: TGCGCCAGCAGCCCGATCCCCGGGACTAGCCTTCTCCCGGCGCAGTATTTT. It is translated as CASSPIPGTSLLPAQYF.

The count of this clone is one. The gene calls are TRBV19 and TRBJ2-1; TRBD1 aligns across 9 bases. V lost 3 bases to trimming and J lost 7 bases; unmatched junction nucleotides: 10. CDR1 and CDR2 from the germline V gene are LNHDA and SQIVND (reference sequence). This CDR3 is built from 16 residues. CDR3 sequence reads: CASSISTGGIWNEQFF. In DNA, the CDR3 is TGTGCCAGTAGTATCTCGACAGGGGGTATATGGAATGAGCAGTTCTTC.

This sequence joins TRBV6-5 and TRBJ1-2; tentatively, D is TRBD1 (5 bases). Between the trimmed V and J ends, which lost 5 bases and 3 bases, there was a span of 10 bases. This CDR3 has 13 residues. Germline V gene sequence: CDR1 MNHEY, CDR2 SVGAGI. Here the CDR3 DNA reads TGTGCCAGCAGTAACACAGGATACTATGGCTACACCTTC. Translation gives CASSNTGYYGYTF.

CDR3: CASSLGSGGSNQPQHF. Written as DNA, the CDR3 is TGTGCCAGCAGCCTAGGGTCCGGGGGGAGCAATCAGCCCCAGCATTTT. The chain has TRBV3-1 (or the pseudogene TRBV3-2) and TRBJ1-5; possibly TRBD1 for D (5 bases). V dropped 4 bases and J dropped 1 base, with 14 bases sitting between them. The CDR3 is 16 amino acids. The V gene's germline CDR1 is LGHDT and CDR2 YNNKEL (reference sequence).

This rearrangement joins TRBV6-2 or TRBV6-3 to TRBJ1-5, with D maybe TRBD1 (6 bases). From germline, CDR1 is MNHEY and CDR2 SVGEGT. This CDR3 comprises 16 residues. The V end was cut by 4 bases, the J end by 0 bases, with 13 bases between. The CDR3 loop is CASSSQGTYSNQPQHF. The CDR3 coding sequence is TGTGCCAGCAGTTCCCAGGGGACCTATAGCAATCAGCCCCAGCATTTT.

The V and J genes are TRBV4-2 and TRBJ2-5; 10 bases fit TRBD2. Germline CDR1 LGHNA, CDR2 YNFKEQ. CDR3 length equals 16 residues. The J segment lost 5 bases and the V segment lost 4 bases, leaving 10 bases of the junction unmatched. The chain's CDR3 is CASSPNIRAGGETQYF. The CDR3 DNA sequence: TGTGCCAGCAGCCCCAACATTCGAGCGGGGGGGGAGACCCAGTACTTC.

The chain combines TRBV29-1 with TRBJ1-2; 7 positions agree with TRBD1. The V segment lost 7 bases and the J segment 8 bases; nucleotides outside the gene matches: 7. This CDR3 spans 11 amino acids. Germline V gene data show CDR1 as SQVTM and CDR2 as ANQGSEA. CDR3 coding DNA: TGCAGCGCGGACAGGCAGGGGGGCTACACCTTC. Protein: CSADRQGGYTF.

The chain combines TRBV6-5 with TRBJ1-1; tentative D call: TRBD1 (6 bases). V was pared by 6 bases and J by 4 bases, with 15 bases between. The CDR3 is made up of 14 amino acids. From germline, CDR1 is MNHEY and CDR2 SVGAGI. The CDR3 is CASSAGTLSTEAFF. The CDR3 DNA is TGTGCCAGCAGCGCCGGGACATTGAGCACTGAAGCTTTCTTT.

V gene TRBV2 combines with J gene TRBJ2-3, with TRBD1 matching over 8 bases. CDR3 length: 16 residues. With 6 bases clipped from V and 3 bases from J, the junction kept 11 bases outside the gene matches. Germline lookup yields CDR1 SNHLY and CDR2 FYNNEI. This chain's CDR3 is CASRKESRGLTDTQYF. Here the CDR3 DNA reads TGTGCCAGCAGAAAAGAATCCAGGGGGCTTACAGATACGCAGTATTTT.

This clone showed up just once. CDR3 sequence reads: CASSPRPDTEAFF. CDR3 nucleotides: TGCGCCAGCAGCCCACGTCCAGACACTGAAGCTTTCTTT. The rearrangement joins TRBV4-1 to TRBJ1-1; D is ambiguous. Germline V gene data show CDR1 as MGHRA and CDR2 as YSYEKL. This CDR3 is built from 13 residues. The V end was cut by 4 bases, the J end by 3 bases, with 9 bases between.

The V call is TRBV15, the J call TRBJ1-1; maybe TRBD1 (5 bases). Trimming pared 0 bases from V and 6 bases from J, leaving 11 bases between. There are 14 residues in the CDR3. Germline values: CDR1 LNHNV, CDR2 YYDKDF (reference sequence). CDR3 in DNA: TGTGCCACCAGCAGAGATAGTACGGGGGCTGAAGCTTTCTTT. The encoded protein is CATSRDSTGAEAFF.

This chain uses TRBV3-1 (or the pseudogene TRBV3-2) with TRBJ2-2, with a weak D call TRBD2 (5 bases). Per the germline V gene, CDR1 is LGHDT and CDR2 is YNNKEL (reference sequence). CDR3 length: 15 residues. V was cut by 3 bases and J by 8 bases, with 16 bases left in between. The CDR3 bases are TGTGCCAGCAGCCATCGCCTGGGAGTAGCTGGGGAGCTGTTTTTT. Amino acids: CASSHRLGVAGELFF.

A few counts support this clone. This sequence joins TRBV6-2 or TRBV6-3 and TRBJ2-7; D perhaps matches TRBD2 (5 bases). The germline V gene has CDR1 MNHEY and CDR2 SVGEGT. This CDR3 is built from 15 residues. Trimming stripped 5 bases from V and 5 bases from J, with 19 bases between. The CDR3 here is CASSPIFLASNEQYF. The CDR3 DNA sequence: TGTGCCAGCAGTCCAATCTTCCTAGCTTCCAACGAGCAGTACTTC.

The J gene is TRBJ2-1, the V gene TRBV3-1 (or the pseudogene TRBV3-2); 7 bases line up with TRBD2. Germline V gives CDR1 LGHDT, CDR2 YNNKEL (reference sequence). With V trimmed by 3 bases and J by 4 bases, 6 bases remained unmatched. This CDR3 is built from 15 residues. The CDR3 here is CASSQTAGVYNEQFF. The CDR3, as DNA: TGTGCCAGCAGCCAGACGGCGGGGGTTTACAATGAGCAGTTCTTC.

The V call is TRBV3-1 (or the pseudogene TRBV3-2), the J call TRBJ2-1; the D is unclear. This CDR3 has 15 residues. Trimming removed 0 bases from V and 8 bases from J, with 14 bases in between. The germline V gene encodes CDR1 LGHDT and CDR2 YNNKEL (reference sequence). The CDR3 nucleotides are TGTGCCAGCAGCCAAGAACCTAGATCTAAGGATGAGCAGTTCTTC. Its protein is CASSQEPRSKDEQFF.

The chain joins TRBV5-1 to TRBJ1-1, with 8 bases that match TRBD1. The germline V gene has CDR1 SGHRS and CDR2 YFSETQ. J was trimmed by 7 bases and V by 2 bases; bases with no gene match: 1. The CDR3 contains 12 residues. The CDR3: CASSFTGGEAFF. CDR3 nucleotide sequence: TGCGCCAGCAGCTTTACAGGGGGTGAAGCTTTCTTT.

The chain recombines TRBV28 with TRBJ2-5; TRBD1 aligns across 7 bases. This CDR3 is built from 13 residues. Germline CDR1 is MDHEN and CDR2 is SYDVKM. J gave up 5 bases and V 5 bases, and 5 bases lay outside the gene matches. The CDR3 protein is CASSRQGRETQYF. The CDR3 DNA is TGTGCCAGCAGTCGACAGGGACGGGAGACCCAGTACTTC.

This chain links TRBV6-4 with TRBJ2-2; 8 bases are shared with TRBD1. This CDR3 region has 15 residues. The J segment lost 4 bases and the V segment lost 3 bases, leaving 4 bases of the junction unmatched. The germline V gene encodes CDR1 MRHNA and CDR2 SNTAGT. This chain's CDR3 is CASSEQGAGTGELFF. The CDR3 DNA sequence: TGTGCCAGCAGTGAGCAGGGGGCCGGCACCGGGGAGCTGTTTTTT.

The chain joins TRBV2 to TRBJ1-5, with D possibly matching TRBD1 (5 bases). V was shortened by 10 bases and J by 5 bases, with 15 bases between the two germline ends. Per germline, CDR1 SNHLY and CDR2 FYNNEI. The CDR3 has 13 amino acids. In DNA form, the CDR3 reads TGTGCCATCCAGGCGGGGGAGCATCAGCCCCAGCATTTT. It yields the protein CAIQAGEHQPQHF.

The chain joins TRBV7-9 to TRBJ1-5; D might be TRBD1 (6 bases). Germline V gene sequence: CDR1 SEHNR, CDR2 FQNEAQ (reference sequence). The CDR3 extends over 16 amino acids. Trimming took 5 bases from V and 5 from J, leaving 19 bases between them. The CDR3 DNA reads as TGTGCCAGCAGCCCCAGTGGGGGCAGGGGTGATCAGCCCCAGCATTTT. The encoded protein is CASSPSGGRGDQPQHF.

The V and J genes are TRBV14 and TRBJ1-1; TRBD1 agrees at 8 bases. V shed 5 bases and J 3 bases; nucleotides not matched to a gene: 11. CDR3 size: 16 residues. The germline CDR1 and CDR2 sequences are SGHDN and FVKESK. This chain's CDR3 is CASSTRQGIGDTEAFF. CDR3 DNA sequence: TGTGCCAGCAGCACCCGACAGGGGATAGGGGACACTGAAGCTTTCTTT. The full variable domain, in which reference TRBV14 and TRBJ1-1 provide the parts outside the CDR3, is EAGVTQFPSHSVIEKGQTVTLRCDPISGHDNLYWYRRVMGKEIKFLLHFVKESKQDESGMPNNRFLAERTGGTYSTLKVQPAELEDSGVYFCASSTRQGIGDTEAFFGQGTRLTVV.

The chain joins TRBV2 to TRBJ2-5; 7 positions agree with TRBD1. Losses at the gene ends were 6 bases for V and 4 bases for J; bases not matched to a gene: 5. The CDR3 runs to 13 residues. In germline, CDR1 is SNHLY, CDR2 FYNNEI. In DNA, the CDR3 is TGTGCCAGCAGACCCACAGGGGCAGAGACCCAGTACTTC. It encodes CASRPTGAETQYF.

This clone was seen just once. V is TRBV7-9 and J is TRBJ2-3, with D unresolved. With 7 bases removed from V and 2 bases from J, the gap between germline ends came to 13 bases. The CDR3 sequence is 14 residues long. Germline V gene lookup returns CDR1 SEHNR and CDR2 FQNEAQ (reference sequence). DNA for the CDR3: TGTGCCAGCATCGGGTCAGCCTCCACAGATACGCAGTATTTT. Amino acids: CASIGSASTDTQYF.

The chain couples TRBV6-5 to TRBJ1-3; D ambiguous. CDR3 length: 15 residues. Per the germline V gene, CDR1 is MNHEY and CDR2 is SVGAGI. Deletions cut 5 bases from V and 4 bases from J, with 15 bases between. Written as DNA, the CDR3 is TGTGCCAGCAGTCAACAATCTTCAGGAGGAAACACCATATATTTT. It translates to CASSQQSSGGNTIYF.

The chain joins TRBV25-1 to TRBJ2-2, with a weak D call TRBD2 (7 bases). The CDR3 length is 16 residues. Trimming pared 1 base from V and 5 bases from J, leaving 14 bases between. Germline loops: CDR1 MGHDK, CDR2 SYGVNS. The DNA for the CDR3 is TGTGCCAGCAGTGAATGGGCACGGGGGGCTACCGGGGAGCTGTTTTTT. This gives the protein CASSEWARGATGELFF.

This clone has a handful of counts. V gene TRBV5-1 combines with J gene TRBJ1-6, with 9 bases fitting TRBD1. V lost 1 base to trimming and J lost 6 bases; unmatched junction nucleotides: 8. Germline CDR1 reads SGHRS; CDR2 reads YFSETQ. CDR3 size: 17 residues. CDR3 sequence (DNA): TGCGCCAGCAGCTTGTCTGGACAGGGGAACCCTAATTCACCCCTCCACTTT. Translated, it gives CASSLSGQGNPNSPLHF.

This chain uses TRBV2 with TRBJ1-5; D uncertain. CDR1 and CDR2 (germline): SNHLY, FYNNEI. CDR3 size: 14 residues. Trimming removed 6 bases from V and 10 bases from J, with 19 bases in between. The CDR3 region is CASSLDTVRTPQHF. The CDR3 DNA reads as TGTGCCAGCAGCCTCGACACGGTTCGCACCCCCCAGCATTTT.